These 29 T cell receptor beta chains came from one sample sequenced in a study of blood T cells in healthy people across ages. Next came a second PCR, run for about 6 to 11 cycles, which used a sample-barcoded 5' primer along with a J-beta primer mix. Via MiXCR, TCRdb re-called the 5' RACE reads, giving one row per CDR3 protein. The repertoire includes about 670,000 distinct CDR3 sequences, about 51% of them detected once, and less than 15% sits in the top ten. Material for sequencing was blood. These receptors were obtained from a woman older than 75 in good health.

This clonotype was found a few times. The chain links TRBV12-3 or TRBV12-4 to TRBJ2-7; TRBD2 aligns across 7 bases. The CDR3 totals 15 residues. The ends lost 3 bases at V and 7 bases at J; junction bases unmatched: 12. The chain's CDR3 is CASSLRTSVYNEQYF. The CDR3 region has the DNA TGTGCCAGCAGTTTGCGAACTAGCGTCTACAATGAGCAGTACTTC.

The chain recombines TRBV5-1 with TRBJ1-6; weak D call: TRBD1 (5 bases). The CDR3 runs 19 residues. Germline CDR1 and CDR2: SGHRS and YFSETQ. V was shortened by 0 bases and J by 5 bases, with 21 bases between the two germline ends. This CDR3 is CASSLGMEGTPSHNSPLHF. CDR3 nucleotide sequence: TGCGCCAGCAGCTTGGGAATGGAGGGGACTCCCTCTCATAATTCACCCCTCCACTTT.

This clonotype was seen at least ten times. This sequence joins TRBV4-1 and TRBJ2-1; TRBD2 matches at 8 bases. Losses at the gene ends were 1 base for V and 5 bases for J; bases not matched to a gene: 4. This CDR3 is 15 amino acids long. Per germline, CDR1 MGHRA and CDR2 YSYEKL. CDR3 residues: CASSQAGTRDNEQFF. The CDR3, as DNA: TGCGCCAGCAGCCAAGCCGGGACTAGGGACAATGAGCAGTTCTTC.

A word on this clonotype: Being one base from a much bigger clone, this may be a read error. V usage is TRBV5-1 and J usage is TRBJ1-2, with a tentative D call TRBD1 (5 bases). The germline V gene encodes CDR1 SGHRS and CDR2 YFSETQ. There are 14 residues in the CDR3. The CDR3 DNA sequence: TGCGCCAGCAGTACTTGGGACGACTACAATGGCTGCACCTTC. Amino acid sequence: CASSTWDDYNGCTF.

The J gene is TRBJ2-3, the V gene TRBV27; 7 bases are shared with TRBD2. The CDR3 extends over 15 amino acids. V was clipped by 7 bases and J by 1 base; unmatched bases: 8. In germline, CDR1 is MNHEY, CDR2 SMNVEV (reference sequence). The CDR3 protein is CASTMTSSGTDTQYF. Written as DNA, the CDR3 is TGTGCCAGCACCATGACTAGCTCTGGCACAGATACGCAGTATTTT.

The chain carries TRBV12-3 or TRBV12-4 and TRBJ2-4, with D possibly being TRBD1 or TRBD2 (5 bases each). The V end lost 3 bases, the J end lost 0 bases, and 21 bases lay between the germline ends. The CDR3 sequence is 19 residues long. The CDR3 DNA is TGTGCCAGCAGTTTGGGCGTCTATGAGGGGAAAAGAGCCAAAAACATTCAGTACTTC. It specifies CASSLGVYEGKRAKNIQYF.

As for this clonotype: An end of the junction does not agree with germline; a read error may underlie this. The CDR3 nucleotides read TGTGCCAGTAGCCAAGTAATCGGCCCCACAGATACGCAGTATTTT. Amino acids: CASSQVIGPTDTQYF. The rearrangement links TRBV3-1 to TRBJ2-3, with no clear D. The CDR3 runs 15 residues. Germline CDR1 LGHDT, CDR2 YNNKEL (reference sequence).

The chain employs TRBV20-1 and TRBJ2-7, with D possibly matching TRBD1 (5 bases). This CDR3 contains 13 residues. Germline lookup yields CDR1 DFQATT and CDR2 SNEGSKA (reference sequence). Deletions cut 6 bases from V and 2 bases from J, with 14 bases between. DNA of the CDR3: TGCAGTGCGGGGCCCGCTGCAGCCTACGAGCAGTACTTC. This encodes CSAGPAAAYEQYF.

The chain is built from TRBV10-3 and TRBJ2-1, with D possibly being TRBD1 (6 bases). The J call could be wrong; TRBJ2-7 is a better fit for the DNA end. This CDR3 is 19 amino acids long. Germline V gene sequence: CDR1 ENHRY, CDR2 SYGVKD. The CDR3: CAISESTSRDTRSYNEQYF. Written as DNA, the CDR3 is TGTGCCATCAGTGAGTCGACAAGTAGGGACACACGCTCCTACAATGAGCAGTACTTC.

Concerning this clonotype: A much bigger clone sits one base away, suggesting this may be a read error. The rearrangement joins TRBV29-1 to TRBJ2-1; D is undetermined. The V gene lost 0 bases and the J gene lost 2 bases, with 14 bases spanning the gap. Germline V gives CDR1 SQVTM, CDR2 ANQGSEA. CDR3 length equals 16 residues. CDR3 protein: CSVEDDGKRAYNEQFF. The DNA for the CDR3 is TGCAGCGTTGAAGATGACGGCAAGCGCGCCTACAATGAGCAGTTCTTC.

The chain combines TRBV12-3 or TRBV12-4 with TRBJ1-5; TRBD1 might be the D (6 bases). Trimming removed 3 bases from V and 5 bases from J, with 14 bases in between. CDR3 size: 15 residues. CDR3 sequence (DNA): TGTGCCAGCAGTTTGTGGGACACACCCTATCAGCCCCAGCATTTT. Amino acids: CASSLWDTPYQPQHF.

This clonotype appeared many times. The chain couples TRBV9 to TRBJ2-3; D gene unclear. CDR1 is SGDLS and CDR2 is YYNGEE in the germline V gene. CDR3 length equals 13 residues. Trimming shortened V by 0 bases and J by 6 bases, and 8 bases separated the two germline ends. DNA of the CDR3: TGTGCCAGCAGCGTAGGTAATGCTGATACGCAGTATTTT. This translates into CASSVGNADTQYF. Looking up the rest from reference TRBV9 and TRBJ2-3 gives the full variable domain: DSGVTQTPKHLITATGQRVTLRCSPRSGDLSVYWYQQSLDQGLQFLIQYYNGEERAKGNILERFSAQQFPDLHSELNLSSLELGDSALYFCASSVGNADTQYFGPGTRLTVL.

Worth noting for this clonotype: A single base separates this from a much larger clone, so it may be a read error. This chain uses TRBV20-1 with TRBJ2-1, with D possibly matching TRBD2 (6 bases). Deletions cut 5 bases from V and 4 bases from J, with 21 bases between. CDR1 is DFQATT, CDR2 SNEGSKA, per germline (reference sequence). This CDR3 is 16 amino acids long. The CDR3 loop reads CSAPSTSASVYNEQFF. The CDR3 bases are TGCAGTGCTCCCAGTACCTCGGCTAGCGTTTACAATGAGCAGTTCTTC.

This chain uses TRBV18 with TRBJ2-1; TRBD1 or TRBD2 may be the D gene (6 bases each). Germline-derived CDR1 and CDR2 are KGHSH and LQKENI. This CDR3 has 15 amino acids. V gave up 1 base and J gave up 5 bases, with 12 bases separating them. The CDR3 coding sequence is TGTGCCAGCTCACCACTCCGGGGGCTAAACAATGAGCAGTTCTTC. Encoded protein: CASSPLRGLNNEQFF.

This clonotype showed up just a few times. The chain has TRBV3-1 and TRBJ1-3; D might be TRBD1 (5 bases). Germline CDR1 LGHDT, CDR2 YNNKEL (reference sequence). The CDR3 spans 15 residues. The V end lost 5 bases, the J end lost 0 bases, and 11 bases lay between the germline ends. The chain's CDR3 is CASSVHRSSGNTIYF. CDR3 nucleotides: TGTGCCAGCAGCGTTCACAGGTCCTCTGGAAACACCATATATTTT.

CDR3: CASSIRRGTDTQYF. Written as DNA, the CDR3 is TGCGCCAGCAGCATAAGGAGGGGCACAGATACGCAGTATTTT. The J gene is TRBJ2-3, the V gene TRBV4-1, with a possible D match to TRBD2 (6 bases). The CDR3 runs to 14 residues. V lost 5 bases and J lost 1, with 10 bases in between. Germline V gene lookup returns CDR1 MGHRA and CDR2 YSYEKL.

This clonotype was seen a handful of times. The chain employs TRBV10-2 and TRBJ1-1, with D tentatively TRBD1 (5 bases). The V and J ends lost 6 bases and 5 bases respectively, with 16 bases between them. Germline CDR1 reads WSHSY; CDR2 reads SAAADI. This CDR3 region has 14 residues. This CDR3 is CASSVDGGGTEAFF. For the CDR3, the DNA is TGCGCCAGCAGCGTGGATGGGGGGGGTACTGAAGCTTTCTTT.

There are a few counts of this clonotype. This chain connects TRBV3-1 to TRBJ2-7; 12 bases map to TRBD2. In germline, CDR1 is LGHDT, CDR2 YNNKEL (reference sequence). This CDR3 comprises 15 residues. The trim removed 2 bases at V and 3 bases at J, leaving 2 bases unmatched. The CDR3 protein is CASSQWTSGNYEQYF. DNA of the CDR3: TGTGCCAGCAGCCAATGGACTAGCGGGAACTACGAGCAGTACTTC.

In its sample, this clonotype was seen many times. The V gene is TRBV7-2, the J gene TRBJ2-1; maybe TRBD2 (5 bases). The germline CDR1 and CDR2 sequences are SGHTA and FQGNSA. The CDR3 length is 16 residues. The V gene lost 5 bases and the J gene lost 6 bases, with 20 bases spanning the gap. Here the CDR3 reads CASSLSFGIPGNEQFF. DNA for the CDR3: TGTGCCAGCAGCCTCTCCTTCGGGATCCCTGGCAATGAGCAGTTCTTC.

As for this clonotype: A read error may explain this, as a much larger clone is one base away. CDR3 sequence (DNA): TGCGCCAGCCGACAGGGGTCCTACGAGCAGTACTTC. This translates into CASRQGSYEQYF. The chain employs TRBV10-2 and TRBJ2-7, with TRBD1 matching over 8 bases. The V and J ends lost 8 bases and 1 base, in that order; junction bases with no gene match: 1. The CDR3 runs 12 residues. CDR1 and CDR2 (germline): WSHSY, SAAADI.

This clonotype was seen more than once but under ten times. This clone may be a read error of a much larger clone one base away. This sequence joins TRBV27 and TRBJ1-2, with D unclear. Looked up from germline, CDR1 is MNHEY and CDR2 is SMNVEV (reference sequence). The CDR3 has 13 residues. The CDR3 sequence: CASSVSRNYGYTF. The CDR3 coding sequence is TGTGCCAGCAGTGTATCACGGAACTATGGCTACACCTTC.

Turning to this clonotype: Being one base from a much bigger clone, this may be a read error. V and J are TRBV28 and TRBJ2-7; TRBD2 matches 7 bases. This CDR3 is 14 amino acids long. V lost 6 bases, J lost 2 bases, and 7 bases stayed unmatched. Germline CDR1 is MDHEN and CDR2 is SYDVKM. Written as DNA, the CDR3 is TGTGCCAGCAGCAGGTGCGGGGGTCCCTACGAGCAGTACTTC. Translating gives CASSRCGGPYEQYF.

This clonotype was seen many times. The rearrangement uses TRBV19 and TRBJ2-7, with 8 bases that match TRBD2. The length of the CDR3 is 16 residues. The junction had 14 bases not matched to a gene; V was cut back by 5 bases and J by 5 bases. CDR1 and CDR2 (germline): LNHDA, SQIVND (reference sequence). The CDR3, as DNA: TGTGCCAGTAGTTCCCCGAAGAGCGGGAGTACCCACGAGCAGTACTTC. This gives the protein CASSSPKSGSTHEQYF.

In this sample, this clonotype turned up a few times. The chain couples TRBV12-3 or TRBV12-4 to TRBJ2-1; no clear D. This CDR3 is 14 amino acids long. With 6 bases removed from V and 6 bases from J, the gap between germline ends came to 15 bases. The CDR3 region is CASSSSGYLNEQFF. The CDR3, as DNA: TGTGCCAGCAGCTCCTCGGGCTACCTCAATGAGCAGTTCTTC.

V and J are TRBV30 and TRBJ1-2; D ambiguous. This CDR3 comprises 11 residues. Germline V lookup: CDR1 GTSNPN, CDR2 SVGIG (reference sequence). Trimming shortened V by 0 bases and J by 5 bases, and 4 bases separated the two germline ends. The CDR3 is CAWSVRYGYTF. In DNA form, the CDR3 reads TGTGCCTGGAGTGTACGATATGGCTACACCTTC.

The CDR3 reads CASSRQGVNTGELFF. In DNA form, the CDR3 reads TGTGCCAGCAGCCGACAGGGGGTGAACACCGGGGAGCTGTTTTTT. The chain employs TRBV3-1 and TRBJ2-2; 9 nucleotides match TRBD1. The trim removed 4 bases at V and 1 base at J, leaving 1 base unmatched. CDR3 length: 15 amino acids. Germline V gene sequence: CDR1 LGHDT, CDR2 YNNKEL (reference sequence).

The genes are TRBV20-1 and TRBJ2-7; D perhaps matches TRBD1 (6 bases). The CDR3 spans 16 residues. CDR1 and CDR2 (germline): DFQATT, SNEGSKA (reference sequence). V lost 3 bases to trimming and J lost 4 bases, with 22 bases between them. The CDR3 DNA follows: TGCAGTGCTAGTTCGGATCACACAGGGACCCTATACGAGCAGTACTTC. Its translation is CSASSDHTGTLYEQYF.

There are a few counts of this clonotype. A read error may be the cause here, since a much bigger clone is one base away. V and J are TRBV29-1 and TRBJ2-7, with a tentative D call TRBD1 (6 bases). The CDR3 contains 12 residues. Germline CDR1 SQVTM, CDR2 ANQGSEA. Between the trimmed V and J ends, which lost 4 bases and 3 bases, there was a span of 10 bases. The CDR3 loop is CSVGGRGYEQYF. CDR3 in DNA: TGCAGCGTTGGGGGCAGGGGCTACGAGCAGTACTTC.

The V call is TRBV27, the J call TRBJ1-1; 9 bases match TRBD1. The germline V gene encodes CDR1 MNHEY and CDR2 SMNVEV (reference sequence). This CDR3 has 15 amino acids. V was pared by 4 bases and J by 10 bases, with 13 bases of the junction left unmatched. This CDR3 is CASSSVGQGERGAFF. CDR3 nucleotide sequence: TGTGCCAGCAGTTCGGTGGGACAGGGTGAGCGGGGAGCTTTCTTT.